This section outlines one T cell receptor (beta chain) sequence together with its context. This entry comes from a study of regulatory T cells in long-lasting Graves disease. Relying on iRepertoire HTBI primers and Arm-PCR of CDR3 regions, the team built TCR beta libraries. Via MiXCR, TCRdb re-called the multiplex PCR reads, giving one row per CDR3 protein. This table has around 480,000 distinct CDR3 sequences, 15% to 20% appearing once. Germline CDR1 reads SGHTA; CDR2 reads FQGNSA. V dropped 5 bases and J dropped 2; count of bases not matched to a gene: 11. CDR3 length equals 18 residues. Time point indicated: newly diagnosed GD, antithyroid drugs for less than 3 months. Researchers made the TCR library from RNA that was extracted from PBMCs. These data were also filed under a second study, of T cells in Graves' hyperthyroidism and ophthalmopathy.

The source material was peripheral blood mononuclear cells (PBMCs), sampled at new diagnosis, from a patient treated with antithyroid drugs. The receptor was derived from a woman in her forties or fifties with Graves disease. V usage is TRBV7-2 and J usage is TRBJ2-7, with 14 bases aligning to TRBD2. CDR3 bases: TGTGCCAGCAGCCCGGGACTAGCGGGGGCCGGACGGACCTACGAGCAGTACTTC. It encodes CASSPGLAGAGRTYEQYF.